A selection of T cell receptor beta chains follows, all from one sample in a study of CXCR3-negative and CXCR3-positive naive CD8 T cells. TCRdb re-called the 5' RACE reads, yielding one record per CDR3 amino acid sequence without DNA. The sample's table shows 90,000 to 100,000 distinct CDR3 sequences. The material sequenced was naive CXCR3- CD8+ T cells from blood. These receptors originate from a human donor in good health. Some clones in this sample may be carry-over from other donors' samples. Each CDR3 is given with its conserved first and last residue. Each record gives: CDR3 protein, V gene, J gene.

CDR3: CSVDGEQGSPDTQYF
V: TRBV29-1
J: TRBJ2-3

CDR3: CATSRDVSDSYEQYF
V: TRBV15
J: TRBJ2-7

CDR3: CASSHPGGGYEQYF
V: TRBV12-3/TRBV12-4
J: TRBJ2-7

CDR3: CASSFWGENQPQHF
V: TRBV12-3/TRBV12-4
J: TRBJ1-5

CDR3: CSAVSGGLSNQPQHF
V: TRBV29-1
J: TRBJ1-5

CDR3: CASSLEVASSYNEQFF
V: TRBV7-9
J: TRBJ2-1

CDR3: CASSLGPSSSYEQYF
V: TRBV28
J: TRBJ2-7

CDR3: CASSPEGSSRAGEQYF
V: TRBV6-6
J: TRBJ2-7

CDR3: CSVEGGDTFYEQYF
V: TRBV29-1
J: TRBJ2-7

CDR3: CASSAPREPTGELFF
V: TRBV18
J: TRBJ2-2

CDR3: CSVVPGGAAYEQYF
V: TRBV29-1
J: TRBJ2-7

CDR3: CASSLLLAGNEQFF
V: TRBV28
J: TRBJ2-1

CDR3: CASSQDFRGRDYGYTF
V: TRBV4-3
J: TRBJ1-2

CDR3: CASRAEGYEQYF
V: TRBV5-1
J: TRBJ2-7

CDR3: CASSYGPEAFF
V: TRBV11-3
J: TRBJ1-1

CDR3: CASSVFWYTEAFF
V: TRBV9
J: TRBJ1-1

CDR3: CASSQDSGLSNEQFF
V: TRBV4-1
J: TRBJ2-1

CDR3: CASSVVAPRRERWFF
V: TRBV9
J: TRBJ2-1

CDR3: CASTPGSQEISYNSPLHF
V: TRBV23-1
J: TRBJ1-6

CDR3: CASSLGQPHDEQFF
V: TRBV12-3/TRBV12-4
J: TRBJ2-1

CDR3: CASSYGGEPNEKLFF
V: TRBV6-5
J: TRBJ1-4

CDR3: CASRGTDGNEKLFF
V: TRBV12-3/TRBV12-4
J: TRBJ1-4

CDR3: CATSSLAGVSAYEQYF
V: TRBV15
J: TRBJ2-7

CDR3: CASRSSYNEQFF
V: TRBV27
J: TRBJ2-1

CDR3: CASSYSSRLEANEQFF
V: TRBV6-5
J: TRBJ2-1

CDR3: CASSFPGQATDTQYF
V: TRBV28
J: TRBJ2-3

CDR3: CASSYGLAGGETQYF
V: TRBV28
J: TRBJ2-5

CDR3: CASSLPIGGATDTQYF
V: TRBV13
J: TRBJ2-3

CDR3: CSARTQNAGGGGETQYF
V: TRBV20-1
J: TRBJ2-5

CDR3: CASSPRGEGLAQETQYF
V: TRBV11-3
J: TRBJ2-5

CDR3: CASGASGVGEQFF
V: TRBV7-9
J: TRBJ2-1

CDR3: CSVRGQDLADTQYF
V: TRBV29-1
J: TRBJ2-3

CDR3: CASVAASSYEQYF
V: TRBV5-6
J: TRBJ2-7

CDR3: CSASRLAVSYNEQFF
V: TRBV20-1
J: TRBJ2-1

CDR3: CASSPGTATNEKLFF
V: TRBV6-2/TRBV6-3
J: TRBJ1-4

CDR3: CASSYDSTGANVLTF
V: TRBV6-6
J: TRBJ2-6

CDR3: CASGALAGGNNEQFF
V: TRBV4-1
J: TRBJ2-1

CDR3: CASSLYGATDTQYF
V: TRBV28
J: TRBJ2-3

CDR3: CASSWGTGAYEQYF
V: TRBV5-6
J: TRBJ2-7

CDR3: CASSSDGVNTEAFF
V: TRBV12-3/TRBV12-4
J: TRBJ1-1

CDR3: CASSLYSGSYNEQFF
V: TRBV7-8
J: TRBJ2-1

CDR3: CASSHFGTPYEQYF
V: TRBV7-2
J: TRBJ2-7

CDR3: CASSLLDQANTEAFF
V: TRBV6-2/TRBV6-3
J: TRBJ1-1

CDR3: CASSENAFVYNEQFF
V: TRBV19
J: TRBJ2-1

CDR3: CASSLYPGRRSLGEQFF
V: TRBV7-6
J: TRBJ2-1

CDR3: CASSQDLGAAYEQYF
V: TRBV4-3
J: TRBJ2-7

CDR3: CASRNLRTPVQETQYF
V: TRBV3-1
J: TRBJ2-5

CDR3: CSVDPLQSTDTQYF
V: TRBV29-1
J: TRBJ2-3

CDR3: CASSWVSGSYEQYF
V: TRBV28
J: TRBJ2-7

CDR3: CASSLGQGYGYTF
V: TRBV28
J: TRBJ1-2

CDR3: CASSADRGTGGYTF
V: TRBV2
J: TRBJ1-2

CDR3: CASSQFCPGSFHTDTQYF
V: TRBV23-1
J: TRBJ2-3

CDR3: CASSPRKFGRETQYF
V: TRBV7-9
J: TRBJ2-5

CDR3: CASSSANNPGETQYF
V: TRBV28
J: TRBJ2-5

CDR3: CASSLTGGSNTGELFF
V: TRBV28
J: TRBJ2-2

CDR3: CASSRTRGDEQFF
V: TRBV6-2/TRBV6-3
J: TRBJ2-1

CDR3: CSVGGRDTEAFF
V: TRBV29-1
J: TRBJ1-1

CDR3: CASSWGGRADTQYF
V: TRBV27
J: TRBJ2-3

CDR3: CASSGDDPYEQYF
V: TRBV9
J: TRBJ2-7